The 4 T cell receptor beta chains listed next were all sequenced from one sample in a study of blood T cell repertoires in COVID-19. TCRdb's table, derived via immunoSEQ multiplex PCR, lists solely in-frame clones and lacks some. Among some 300,000 clones listed, approximately 86% were seen once. Material: peripheral blood. These receptor sequences come from a man between 18 and 35 years old with active or convalescent COVID-19.

This chain uses TRBV4-1 with TRBJ2-2, with D possibly TRBD1 on 6 matching bases. Germline V lookup: CDR1 MGHRA, CDR2 YSYEKL. With 0 bases removed from V and 6 bases from J, the gap between germline ends came to 11 bases. This CDR3 is 15 amino acids long. CDR3 in DNA: TGCGCCAGCAGCCAAGAGAGGGGGTGGCCCGGGGAGCTGTTTTTT. Protein sequence: CASSQERGWPGELFF.

The chain has TRBV15 and TRBJ2-5, with 10 bases lining up with TRBD1. The V segment lost 8 bases and the J segment 4 bases; nucleotides outside the gene matches: 13. This CDR3 contains 16 residues. The V gene's germline CDR1 is LNHNV and CDR2 YYDKDF (reference sequence). CDR3 sequence (DNA): TGTGCCACCCGGTACGGGACAGGGGTTTACGGAGAGACCCAGTACTTC. Translated, it gives CATRYGTGVYGETQYF.

The chain combines TRBV9 with TRBJ2-3; 8 bases map to TRBD1. The CDR3 extends over 13 amino acids. V shed 4 bases and J 10 bases; nucleotides not matched to a gene: 8. Germline CDR1 SGDLS, CDR2 YYNGEE. The CDR3 is CASSWDRRDPQYF. The DNA of the CDR3 is TGTGCCAGCAGCTGGGACAGGCGGGATCCGCAGTATTTT.

The genes are TRBV18 and TRBJ1-5, with a possible D match to TRBD1 (6 bases). This CDR3 contains 18 residues. Germline CDR1 KGHSH, CDR2 LQKENI. Trimming removed 5 bases at V and 0 bases at J, with 20 bases between. In DNA, the CDR3 is TGTGCCAGCTCAACGGCGTCCAGGGGTGGATTTAGCAATCAGCCCCAGCATTTT. Translated: CASSTASRGGFSNQPQHF. The variable domain in full, completed from reference TRBV18 and TRBJ1-5, reads NAGVMQNPRHLVRRRGQEARLRCSPMKGHSHVYWYRQLPEEGLKFMVYLQKENIIDESGMPKERFSAEFPKEGPSILRIQQVVRGDSAAYFCASSTASRGGFSNQPQHFGDGTRLSIL.